What follows is one T cell receptor beta chain and its context. The data were taken from a study of T cell clonotyping in hematopoietic cell transplantation. Time point reported: recipient sample about 28 days before transplant, after cytoreduction. Method: immunoSEQ multiplex PCR; TCRdb's copy keeps in-frame clones and lacks some. The sample records roughly 50,000 clones, about nine tenths being singletons. Sequenced material: peripheral blood mononuclear cells, taken before stem cell transplant. This clonotype was obtained from a man between 60 and 75 years old with biphenotypic leukemia. Some clones in this sample may be carry-over from other donors' samples.

For the CDR3, the DNA is TGTGCCAGCAGCAGAAACGCGGGACAGGGCATCGAGCAGTACTTC. It is translated as CASSRNAGQGIEQYF. This sequence joins TRBV11-2 and TRBJ2-7; 9 nucleotides line up with TRBD1. CDR3 length: 15 residues. Looked up from germline, CDR1 is SGHAT and CDR2 is FQNNGV. V was pared by 5 bases and J by 6 bases, with 11 bases of the junction left unmatched.